This T cell receptor beta chain was captured by sequencing in a study of CD8 T cell repertoires and HIV-1 epitope variants. About the research overall: Autologous T cell-negative cells served as antigen-presenting cells in equal numbers.

A word on this clone: The antigen is unknown.

Profiled with immunoSEQ multiplex PCR; TCRdb holds only in-frame clones, not every one. The data contain 5,500 to 7,000 clones, less than 65% of them seen just once; the ten biggest clones take up around 40%. The origin of this receptor is a male donor with HIV. Input material: cultured CD8+ T cells derived from PBMCs.

CDR3 region: CASFSSGTDYGYTF. CDR3 nucleotides: TGTGCCAGTTTTTCATCCGGGACAGACTATGGCTACACCTTC. The chain joins TRBV25-1 to TRBJ1-2; 7 bases line up with TRBD1. J was trimmed by 3 bases and V by 9 bases; bases with no gene match: 10. The germline V gene has CDR1 MGHDK and CDR2 SYGVNS. CDR3 length: 14 amino acids.